The 19 T cell receptor beta chains listed next were all sequenced from one sample in a study of shared clonotypes between healthy human individuals. Assay: immunoSEQ multiplex PCR; the TCRdb copy retains only in-frame clones and omits some. The sample has 2 million to 3 million clones; approximately 93% are singletons. The specimen was naive CD4+ T cells from PBMCs. Subset in this sample: CD45RA+ positively selected. The receptors originated from a man aged 18 to 30 in good health. Some clones in this sample may be carry-over from other donors' samples.

This sequence joins TRBV5-1 and TRBJ2-6; no firm D call. Germline-derived CDR1 and CDR2 are SGHRS and YFSETQ. Trimming shortened V by 5 bases and J by 4 bases, and 7 bases separated the two germline ends. The CDR3 extends over 13 amino acids. This chain's CDR3 is CASRTWGANVLTF. CDR3 bases: TGCGCCAGCAGGACTTGGGGGGCCAACGTCCTGACTTTC.

This chain connects TRBV7-3 to TRBJ2-7; TRBD1 agrees at 7 bases. CDR1 and CDR2 (germline): SGHTA, FQGTGA. The CDR3 is 12 residues long. Germline trimming cut 4 bases from V and 12 bases from J; bases unmatched to any gene: 9. The CDR3 DNA is TGTGCCAGCAGCTATACAGGGGAGTATTGGTACTTC. Protein sequence: CASSYTGEYWYF. Full variable domain (outside the CDR3, taken from reference TRBV7-3 and TRBJ2-7): GAGVSQTPSNKVTEKGKYVELRCDPISGHTALYWYRQSLGQGPEFLIYFQGTGAADDSGLPNDRFFAVRPEGSVSTLKIQRTERGDSAVYLCASSYTGEYWYFGPGTRLTVT.

CDR3 DNA sequence: TGCGCCAGCAGCTCCCTCGGGACAGGGGGCGCCGAGCAGTACTTC. As protein: CASSSLGTGGAEQYF. The chain links TRBV5-1 to TRBJ2-7; 12 bases align to TRBD1. The germline V gene encodes CDR1 SGHRS and CDR2 YFSETQ. V lost 3 bases to trimming and J lost 6 bases; unmatched junction nucleotides: 7. This CDR3 is 15 amino acids long.

The chain couples TRBV19 to TRBJ2-7; 8 bases align to TRBD1. V was clipped by 4 bases and J by 4 bases; unmatched bases: 15. The length of the CDR3 is 17 residues. CDR1 and CDR2 (germline): LNHDA, SQIVND (reference sequence). DNA for the CDR3: TGTGCCAGTAGTACCCAGGCCCGGACAGGGAAGCTGTACGAGCAGTACTTC. Its protein is CASSTQARTGKLYEQYF.

This chain links TRBV9 with TRBJ2-1; 11 nucleotides line up with TRBD2. Trimming removed 3 bases from V and 6 bases from J; junction bases left unmatched: 5. This CDR3 is 15 amino acids long. Germline V gene data show CDR1 as SGDLS and CDR2 as YYNGEE. In DNA, the CDR3 is TGTGCCAGCAGCGAGGGACTAGCGGTCGGCAATGAGCAGTTCTTC. Amino acid sequence: CASSEGLAVGNEQFF.

The J gene is TRBJ2-6, the V gene TRBV2; no clear D gene. Per the germline V gene, CDR1 is SNHLY and CDR2 is FYNNEI. V dropped 8 bases and J dropped 2 bases, with 10 bases sitting between them. The CDR3 extends over 14 amino acids. CDR3 sequence reads: CASHLTAGANVLTF. The CDR3 nucleotides are TGTGCCAGCCACCTGACGGCTGGGGCCAACGTCCTGACTTTC.

The chain carries TRBV4-1 and TRBJ2-3, with TRBD1 identical over 7 bases. The V and J ends lost 1 base and 6 bases, in that order; junction bases with no gene match: 7. The CDR3 runs to 15 residues. Germline CDR1 MGHRA, CDR2 YSYEKL. CDR3: CASSQVRGPFDTQYF. The CDR3 DNA sequence: TGCGCCAGCAGCCAAGTAAGGGGGCCTTTCGATACGCAGTATTTT.

This clone has a handful of counts. The chain is built from TRBV5-1 and TRBJ2-1, with TRBD1 matching over 7 bases. Germline V gives CDR1 SGHRS, CDR2 YFSETQ. After removal of 0 bases from V and 8 bases from J, the junction contained 8 bases not matched to a gene. This CDR3 region has 15 residues. CDR3 nucleotide sequence: TGCGCCAGCAGCTTGGCCCGGGTCCAGGGGGATGAGCAGTTCTTC. The encoded protein is CASSLARVQGDEQFF.

Concerning this clone itself: Other DNA variants within this sample encode the same CDR3. The chain carries TRBV5-4 and TRBJ1-5; D gene unclear. The CDR3 spans 12 residues. Germline CDR1 and CDR2: SGHNT and YYREEE (reference sequence). V was shortened by 0 bases and J by 6 bases, with 4 bases between the two germline ends. The CDR3 protein is CASSLAGQPQHF. CDR3 DNA: TGTGCCAGCAGCTTGGCGGGTCAGCCCCAGCATTTT.

The CDR3 here is CASSLAGVPIYEQYF. The CDR3 DNA follows: TGTGCCAGCAGCTTAGCGGGGGTTCCAATCTACGAGCAGTACTTC. V is TRBV11-3 and J is TRBJ2-7, with TRBD2 as a possible D gene (6 bases). Looked up from germline, CDR1 is SGHNT and CDR2 is YENEEA. V gave up 1 base and J gave up 3 bases, with 13 bases separating them. The CDR3 has 15 amino acids.

The chain employs TRBV28 and TRBJ2-1; no firm D call. Germline V CDR1 and CDR2: MDHEN, SYDVKM. Trimming removed 7 bases at V and 10 bases at J, with 11 bases between. The CDR3 consists of 11 residues. CDR3 protein: CASKTDGEQFF. CDR3 DNA sequence: TGTGCCAGCAAAACCGACGGCGAGCAGTTCTTC.

This clone was detected only once. V is TRBV19 and J is TRBJ2-3; D uncertain. This CDR3 comprises 13 residues. The V end lost 0 bases, the J end lost 5 bases, and 6 bases lay between the germline ends. CDR1 LNHDA and CDR2 SQIVND come from the germline V gene (reference sequence). CDR3 nucleotides: TGTGCCAGTAGTATAGATCCGGGAGATACGCAGTATTTT. This encodes CASSIDPGDTQYF.

To note about this clone: Other DNA sequences in this sample translate to the same CDR3. The DNA for the CDR3 is TGTGCCAGCTCACCAGGGCAGGGGGCAACTAATGAAAAACTGTTTTTT. Translation gives CASSPGQGATNEKLFF. The rearrangement joins TRBV18 to TRBJ1-4, with TRBD1 matching over 7 bases. The CDR3 covers 16 residues. Germline-derived CDR1 and CDR2 are KGHSH and LQKENI. The trim removed 2 bases at V and 0 bases at J, leaving 3 bases unmatched.

V gene TRBV18 combines with J gene TRBJ1-4, with 7 bases aligning to TRBD1. The CDR3 spans 16 residues. Germline CDR1 reads KGHSH; CDR2 reads LQKENI. The trim removed 6 bases at V and 5 bases at J, leaving 12 bases unmatched. CDR3 protein: CASSLNRQGYNEKLFF. The CDR3 region has the DNA TGTGCCAGCTCTCTAAATCGACAGGGTTACAATGAAAAACTGTTTTTT.

V gene TRBV28 combines with J gene TRBJ2-5; D remains ambiguous. The J call is doubtful: the DNA matches TRBJ2-7 better. The CDR3 runs to 14 residues. CDR1 MDHEN and CDR2 SYDVKM come from the germline V gene. The CDR3 DNA is TGTGCCAGCAGTTTTAAAACGTTAACCTACGAGCAGTACTTC. This encodes CASSFKTLTYEQYF.

The chain combines TRBV29-1 with TRBJ1-1, with D unclear. Germline CDR1 SQVTM, CDR2 ANQGSEA. The CDR3 sequence is 10 residues long. V lost 2 bases, J lost 9 bases, and 7 bases lay in between. The CDR3 reads CSVEFPQAFF. The CDR3 DNA sequence: TGCAGCGTTGAATTTCCCCAAGCTTTCTTT.

The V call is TRBV7-8, the J call TRBJ2-3; 14 bases map to TRBD2. The CDR3 runs to 18 residues. CDR1 is SGHVS and CDR2 is FQNEAQ in the germline V gene. The junction had 12 bases not matched to a gene; V was cut back by 2 bases and J by 8 bases. The CDR3 coding sequence is TGTGCCAGCAGCTTAAAGCAGGGACTAGCGGGAGAATTTGGTACGCAGTATTTT. Translating gives CASSLKQGLAGEFGTQYF.

CDR3 protein: CASSVLAEEGTQYF. Written as DNA, the CDR3 is TGTGCCAGCAGCGTTTTAGCGGAGGAGGGGACCCAGTACTTC. The chain recombines TRBV9 with TRBJ2-5; D might be TRBD2 (6 bases). From germline, CDR1 is SGDLS and CDR2 YYNGEE. This CDR3 is built from 14 residues. With 2 bases removed from V and 7 bases from J, the gap between germline ends came to 15 bases.

This chain links TRBV6-5 with TRBJ1-5, with 7 bases matching TRBD1. V lost 6 bases and J lost 2; bases outside the gene matches: 4. The CDR3 consists of 14 residues. Germline assignment: CDR1 MNHEY and CDR2 SVGAGI. The CDR3 DNA sequence: TGTGCCAGCAGGCGACAGGGTGGCAATCAGCCCCAGCATTTT. Translating gives CASRRQGGNQPQHF.